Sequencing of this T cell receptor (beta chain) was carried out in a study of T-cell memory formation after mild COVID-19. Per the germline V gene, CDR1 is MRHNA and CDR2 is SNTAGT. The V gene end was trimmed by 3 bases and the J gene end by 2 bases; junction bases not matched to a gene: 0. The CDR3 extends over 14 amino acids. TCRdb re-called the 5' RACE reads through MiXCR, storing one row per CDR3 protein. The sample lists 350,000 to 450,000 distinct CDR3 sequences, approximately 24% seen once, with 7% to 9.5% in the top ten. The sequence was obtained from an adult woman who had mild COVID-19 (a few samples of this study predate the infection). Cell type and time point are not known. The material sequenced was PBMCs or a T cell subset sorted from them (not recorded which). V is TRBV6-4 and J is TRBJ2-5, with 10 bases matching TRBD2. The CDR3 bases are TGTGCCAGCAGTGAAGCGGGGGGGCAAGAGACCCAGTACTTC. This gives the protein CASSEAGGQETQYF.